This T cell receptor beta chain originates from a study of Graves' ophthalmopathy and Graves' hyperthyroidism. Overall study context: Hyperthyroidism qualified as stable when ophthalmopathy did not develop within 18 months of follow-up.

The CDR3 is 14 residues long. Trimming at V came to 6 bases and at J to 7 bases, leaving 9 bases not matched to a gene. Newly diagnosed, the hyperthyroidism patients had under 2 months' duration and were aged 18 to 65. None of the included patients had other autoimmune diseases, uncontrolled infections, pregnancy or lactation, as these led to exclusion. Notes on the study in general: Most expanded clonotypes in thyroid above 0.001 frequency also showed up in blood.

CDR3 regions of TCR beta were amplified from RNA transcripts. HTBI-primed RT-PCR formed the first round, and a multiplex PCR formed the second. MiXCR, run by TCRdb on the multiplex PCR reads, gives a single entry per CDR3 protein. The repertoire has over a million distinct CDR3 sequences, about two fifths of them found once; the top ten carry more than 9.5%. On this clonotype: Its target is not known.

Material: peripheral blood or thyroid tissue (not recorded which). The chain has TRBV12-3 or TRBV12-4 and TRBJ2-5, with 9 bases that match TRBD1. The receptor comes from an adult man with Graves' hyperthyroidism. CDR3 sequence reads: CASSQGQGGATQYF. The CDR3 nucleotides are TGTGCCAGCAGCCAGGGACAGGGAGGGGCGACCCAGTACTTC.